These 19 T cell receptor beta chains were all obtained from the same sample, sequenced in a study of T-cell memory formation after mild COVID-19. TCRdb processed the 5' RACE reads anew with MiXCR; each CDR3 protein has one entry. The sample lists under 450,000 distinct CDR3 sequences, around a fifth seen once, with around 23% in the top ten. The material sequenced was PBMCs or a T cell subset sorted from them (not recorded which). The receptor source for this set is a man between 18 and 29 years old who had mild COVID-19 (a few samples of this study predate the infection). Cell type and time point are not known.

This clonotype was detected ten times or more. V and J are TRBV24-1 and TRBJ2-1, with D unresolved. Germline CDR1 is KGHDR and CDR2 is SFDVKD. V lost 3 bases, J lost 4 bases, and 3 bases lay in between. This CDR3 region has 12 residues. The chain's CDR3 is CATSDEYNEQFF. For the CDR3, the DNA is TGTGCCACCAGTGATGAGTACAATGAGCAGTTCTTC.

The genes are TRBV11-2 and TRBJ1-6; no firm D call. Trimming pared 5 bases from V and 10 bases from J, leaving 12 bases between. The CDR3 extends over 13 amino acids. Germline V gene lookup returns CDR1 SGHAT and CDR2 FQNNGV. The CDR3 nucleotides are TGTGCCAGCAGCACGGAGGTTGGCTCACCCCTCCACTTT. Translation gives CASSTEVGSPLHF.

This clonotype showed up many times. The rearrangement joins TRBV7-2 to TRBJ2-5, with TRBD2 identical over 7 bases. Germline V CDR1 and CDR2: SGHTA, FQGNSA. There are 14 residues in the CDR3. Losses at the gene ends were 11 bases for V and 1 base for J; bases not matched to a gene: 10. In DNA, the CDR3 is TGTGCCTCCTGTTCCCAGCGGGGCCAAGAGACCCAGTACTTC. Translating it yields CASCSQRGQETQYF.

The V and J genes are TRBV5-1 and TRBJ1-4; D ambiguous. CDR1 and CDR2 (germline): SGHRS, YFSETQ. The CDR3 sequence is 14 residues long. V gave up 4 bases and J gave up 8 bases, with 15 bases separating them. CDR3 sequence (DNA): TGCGCCAGCAGCACCGCTACGGGTGGGGAAAAACTGTTTTTT. It encodes CASSTATGGEKLFF.

The chain joins TRBV4-1 to TRBJ2-3, with 8 bases matching TRBD1. The CDR3 covers 17 residues. Germline values: CDR1 MGHRA, CDR2 YSYEKL. V dropped 0 bases and J dropped 6; count of bases not matched to a gene: 11. CDR3 protein: CASSQDLSDRDGDTQYF. Written as DNA, the CDR3 is TGCGCCAGCAGCCAAGATCTTTCGGACAGGGATGGGGATACGCAGTATTTT.

This clonotype was seen a handful of times. V usage is TRBV29-1 and J usage is TRBJ2-2; D might be TRBD2 (5 bases). Trimming took 6 bases from V and 2 from J, leaving 13 bases between them. This CDR3 has 14 residues. The V gene's germline CDR1 is SQVTM and CDR2 ANQGSEA. The CDR3 DNA reads TGCAGCGTGGAAACCGGACTCAACACCGGGGAGCTGTTTTTT. This sequence encodes CSVETGLNTGELFF.

The V gene is TRBV7-2, the J gene TRBJ2-3, with D perhaps TRBD1 or TRBD2 (5 bases each). The CDR3 extends over 13 amino acids. The V end lost 4 bases, the J end lost 9 bases, and 14 bases lay between the germline ends. Germline V gene lookup returns CDR1 SGHTA and CDR2 FQGNSA. CDR3 nucleotide sequence: TGTGCCAGCAGCTCTATAGATGGGGACACGCAGTATTTT. Encoded protein: CASSSIDGDTQYF.

The chain is built from TRBV5-6 and TRBJ2-1; 9 bases match TRBD2. This CDR3 spans 15 amino acids. Germline values: CDR1 SGHDT, CDR2 YYEEEE. V was pared by 4 bases and J by 4 bases, with 6 bases of the junction left unmatched. This CDR3 reads CASSPRRGGYNEQFF. CDR3 DNA sequence: TGTGCCAGCAGCCCTAGGCGGGGGGGATACAATGAGCAGTTCTTC.

This clonotype was found a few times. The V gene is TRBV5-1, the J gene TRBJ2-2; perhaps TRBD1 as D (6 bases). CDR3 length: 13 residues. Trimming pared 4 bases from V and 9 bases from J, leaving 13 bases between. Germline lookup yields CDR1 SGHRS and CDR2 YFSETQ. The CDR3, as DNA: TGCGCCAGCAGCGAAACAGGGTACAGGGAGCTGTTTTTT. As protein: CASSETGYRELFF. The full variable domain, with the rest looked up from reference TRBV5-1 and TRBJ2-2, is KAGVTQTPRYLIKTRGQQVTLSCSPISGHRSVSWYQQTPGQGLQFLFEYFSETQRNKGNFPGRFSGRQFSNSRSEMNVSTLELGDSALYLCASSETGYRELFFGEGSRLTVL.

This clonotype was observed a handful of times. The rearrangement links TRBV4-3 to TRBJ1-2; D perhaps matches TRBD1 (6 bases). V gave up 0 bases and J gave up 4 bases, with 15 bases separating them. The CDR3 totals 16 residues. CDR1 is LGHNA, CDR2 YSLEER, per germline. The CDR3 here is CASSQDPDGGRYGYTF. The CDR3, as DNA: TGCGCCAGCAGCCAAGACCCTGACGGGGGGCGCTATGGCTACACCTTC.

The CDR3 sequence: CASSLRVSGGANTGELFF. The CDR3 DNA is TGTGCCAGCAGCTTGCGCGTTAGCGGGGGCGCGAACACCGGGGAGCTGTTTTTT. The genes are TRBV5-5 and TRBJ2-2; 9 bases map to TRBD2. This CDR3 contains 18 residues. With 1 base clipped from V and 0 bases from J, the junction kept 7 bases outside the gene matches. Germline values: CDR1 SGHKS, CDR2 YYEKEE (reference sequence). Supplemented by reference TRBV5-5 and TRBJ2-2, the full variable domain reads DAGVTQSPTHLIKTRGQQVTLRCSPISGHKSVSWYQQVLGQGPQFIFQYYEKEERGRGNFPDRFSARQFPNYSSELNVNALLLGDSALYLCASSLRVSGGANTGELFFGEGSRLTVL.

V is TRBV6-5 and J is TRBJ2-5; no firm D call. Germline CDR1 is MNHEY and CDR2 is SVGAGI. There are 16 residues in the CDR3. V lost 6 bases and J lost 5, with 22 bases in between. The CDR3 sequence: CASSSRYTPFIETQYF. The CDR3 nucleotides read TGTGCCAGCAGCTCTCGATATACTCCTTTTATTGAGACCCAGTACTTC.

This clonotype was counted between two and nine times. The V and J genes are TRBV15 and TRBJ2-5; 7 bases line up with TRBD1. The CDR3 sequence is 15 residues long. Germline values: CDR1 LNHNV, CDR2 YYDKDF (reference sequence). V lost 3 bases, J lost 1 base, and 5 bases stayed unmatched. For the CDR3, the DNA is TGTGCCACCAGCAGCTACAGGGGTCGCCAAGAGACCCAGTACTTC. It translates to CATSSYRGRQETQYF.

In its sample, this clonotype was seen a few times. The chain employs TRBV4-1 and TRBJ1-5; 9 bases map to TRBD1. V lost 1 base and J lost 0; bases outside the gene matches: 10. The CDR3 extends over 19 amino acids. Germline V gives CDR1 MGHRA, CDR2 YSYEKL. CDR3 nucleotide sequence: TGCGCCAGCAGCCAAGGTCCGGGACAGGGTCCCTTTAGCAATCAGCCCCAGCATTTT. Translated, it gives CASSQGPGQGPFSNQPQHF.

This chain joins TRBV7-3 and TRBJ2-5; possibly TRBD1 for D (5 bases). Germline CDR1 reads SGHTA; CDR2 reads FQGTGA. The length of the CDR3 is 14 residues. V lost 5 bases and J 5 bases, leaving 15 bases between the germline ends. The CDR3 protein is CASSPPGYPETQYF. CDR3 DNA: TGTGCCAGCAGCCCCCCAGGGTATCCGGAGACCCAGTACTTC. Supplemented by reference TRBV7-3 and TRBJ2-5, the full variable domain reads GAGVSQTPSNKVTEKGKYVELRCDPISGHTALYWYRQSLGQGPEFLIYFQGTGAADDSGLPNDRFFAVRPEGSVSTLKIQRTERGDSAVYLCASSPPGYPETQYFGPGTRLLVL.

This clonotype has a handful of counts. This chain connects TRBV5-4 to TRBJ2-6; D remains unclear. Germline V gives CDR1 SGHNT, CDR2 YYREEE (reference sequence). The CDR3 is 18 residues long. V was clipped by 0 bases and J by 0 bases, with 13 bases between them. CDR3 in DNA: TGTGCCAGCAGCTTGGACGGGCCCAGGTACTCTGGGGCCAACGTCCTGACTTTC. It codes for CASSLDGPRYSGANVLTF.

The chain couples TRBV29-1 to TRBJ1-1; D is uncertain. Trimming cost V 5 bases and J 1 base, with 8 bases left between them. CDR1 SQVTM and CDR2 ANQGSEA come from the germline V gene. The length of the CDR3 is 12 residues. This chain's CDR3 is CSVSTRNTEAFF. The CDR3 DNA is TGCAGCGTTTCGACACGGAACACTGAAGCTTTCTTT.

V gene TRBV19 combines with J gene TRBJ1-2; a possible D gene is TRBD1 (6 bases). The germline gives CDR1 LNHDA, CDR2 SQIVND (reference sequence). V shed 6 bases and J shed 8 bases, with 16 bases lying between them. The CDR3 runs 13 residues. The DNA of the CDR3 is TGTGCCAGTAGAGAGTCGCTAGGGGGAGGCTACACCTTC. Its protein is CASRESLGGGYTF.

The V and J genes are TRBV4-3 and TRBJ2-1; no definite D call. With 4 bases removed from V and 0 bases from J, the gap between germline ends came to 10 bases. This CDR3 comprises 15 residues. Germline CDR1 LGHNA, CDR2 YSLEER. CDR3 nucleotide sequence: TGCGCCAGCAGCCCGGAGAGGAGCTCCTACAATGAGCAGTTCTTC. It specifies CASSPERSSYNEQFF.